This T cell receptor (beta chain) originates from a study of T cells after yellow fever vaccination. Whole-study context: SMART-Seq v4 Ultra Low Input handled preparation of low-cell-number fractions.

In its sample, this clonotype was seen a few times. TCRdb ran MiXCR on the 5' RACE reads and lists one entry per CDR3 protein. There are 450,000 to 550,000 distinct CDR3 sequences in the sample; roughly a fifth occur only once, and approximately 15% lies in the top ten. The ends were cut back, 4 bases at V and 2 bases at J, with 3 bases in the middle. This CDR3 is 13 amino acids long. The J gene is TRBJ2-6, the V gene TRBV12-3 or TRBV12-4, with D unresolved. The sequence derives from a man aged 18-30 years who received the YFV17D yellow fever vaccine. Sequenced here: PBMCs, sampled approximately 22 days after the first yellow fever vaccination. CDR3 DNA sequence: TGTGCCAGCAGTTGGGCTGGGGCCAACGTCCTGACTTTC. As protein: CASSWAGANVLTF.